This T cell receptor beta chain was recorded in a study of T cell responses to AZD1222 COVID-19 vaccine. About the research overall: Second-dose timings of about 4 or about 12 weeks were pooled. The study, taken as a whole, reports: Spike-wide vaccine-associated CD4 TCRs dominated at 160-218 and 743-854. Clonal diversity was possibly underestimated, and the donors were mostly white British, with more females.

A remark on this clone: What it binds is unknown.

Measured with immunoSEQ multiplex PCR; TCRdb has only the in-frame clones, and not every one. The repertoire includes over 110,000 clones, more than 85% of them detected once, and around 3.2% sits in the top ten. V shed 5 bases and J 8 bases; nucleotides not matched to a gene: 9. Germline-derived CDR1 and CDR2 are SGHVS and FNYEAQ. The CDR3 has 14 amino acids. The sample here was peripheral blood, taken on day 0 of AZD1222 vaccination. This receptor was taken from an adult in good health. The chain links TRBV7-6 to TRBJ2-1, with 7 bases fitting TRBD1. The CDR3 nucleotides read TGTGCCAGCAGCCCAACGACAGGGAACGATGAGCAGTTCTTC. Translation gives CASSPTTGNDEQFF.